This is a list of T cell receptor beta chains from one sample in a study of blood T cells in healthy people across ages. TCRdb reanalysed the 5' RACE reads using MiXCR and keeps one entry per CDR3 protein. The sample comprises hundreds of thousands of distinct CDR3 sequences, around 41% of which are singletons, and approximately 31% rests with the top ten. The sample was blood. Receptors originate from a man older than 75 in good health. Each CDR3 is given with its conserved first and last residue. The D gene is left open where the match is weak. The size field is filled for only some rows; it gives once, few, many or a size class.

d_call,clone_size,v_call,j_call,cdr3_aa,cdr3_nt
TRBD1,NA,TRBV7-2,TRBJ2-4,CASSLNLPTGLKNIQYF,TGTGCCAGCAGCTTAAACCTCCCGACAGGGTTGAAAAACATTCAGTACTTC
NA,NA,TRBV4-3,TRBJ1-2,CASSPPAGAAAIYGYTF,TGCGCCAGCAGCCCTCCGGCGGGGGCGGCCGCGATCTATGGCTACACCTTC
NA,few,TRBV5-1,TRBJ2-1,CASSLVAQDVSEFF,TGCGCCAGCAGCTTGGTCGCCCAGGACGTCTCGGAGTTCTTC
NA,few,TRBV20-1,TRBJ2-5,CSARQGFDETQYF,TGCAGTGCTAGACAGGGGTTCGATGAGACCCAGTACTTC
NA,few,TRBV7-2,TRBJ2-7,CASSLDGKNGYEQYF,TGTGCCAGCAGCTTGGATGGTAAAAATGGTTACGAGCAGTACTTC
TRBD1,NA,TRBV6-2/TRBV6-3,TRBJ2-3,CASSRDRRITDTQYF,TGTGCCAGCAGTCGGGACAGGAGGATCACAGATACGCAGTATTTT
NA,many,TRBV20-1,TRBJ2-5,CSVSRTDETQYF,TGCAGTGTCAGCAGGACGGACGAGACCCAGTACTTC
TRBD1,NA,TRBV6-1,TRBJ2-2,CANRDSKHLGAGELFF,TGTGCCAACCGGGACAGTAAGCATTTGGGAGCCGGGGAGCTGTTTTTT
NA,NA,TRBV28,TRBJ2-1,CASRWSPTYNEQFF,TGTGCCAGCAGGTGGTCCCCTACCTACAATGAGCAGTTCTTC
TRBD1,few,TRBV7-2,TRBJ2-5,CASSNPGQGQTQYF,TGTGCCAGCAGCAACCCGGGACAGGGGCAGACCCAGTACTTC
TRBD2,NA,TRBV7-2,TRBJ2-1,CASSSPGLSYDEQFF,TGTGCCAGCAGTTCGCCGGGACTAAGCTACGATGAGCAGTTCTTC
NA,few,TRBV4-1,TRBJ1-2,CASSQDAQGGYGYTF,TGCGCCAGCAGCCAAGATGCCCAGGGCGGCTATGGCTACACCTTC
NA,NA,TRBV6-2/TRBV6-3,TRBJ2-3,CASGPFSTDTQYF,TGTGCCAGCGGTCCTTTTAGCACAGATACGCAGTATTTT
TRBD2,NA,TRBV11-2,TRBJ2-3,CASSLATGTSGGYTQYF,TGTGCCAGCAGCTTAGCCACCGGGACTAGCGGGGGATATACGCAGTATTTT
NA,once,TRBV28,TRBJ2-1,CASRGPGDNEQFF,TGTGCCAGCAGGGGTCCAGGAGACAATGAGCAGTTCTTC
TRBD1,many,TRBV7-2,TRBJ1-5,CASSQGGQGLSNQPQHF,TGTGCCAGCAGCCAAGGAGGACAGGGGTTGAGCAATCAGCCCCAGCATTTT
TRBD1,NA,TRBV11-2,TRBJ1-2,CASSLDTRTGGYTF,TGTGCCAGCAGCTTAGACACAAGGACAGGGGGCTACACCTTC
NA,NA,TRBV27,TRBJ2-3,CASSGQTSTDTQYF,TGTGCCAGCAGTGGACAGACCAGCACAGATACGCAGTATTTT
TRBD1,few,TRBV7-2,TRBJ2-3,CASSAGSQGAGDTQYF,TGTGCCAGCAGCGCAGGGTCCCAGGGGGCCGGAGATACGCAGTATTTT
TRBD2,NA,TRBV20-1,TRBJ2-7,CSARVGGDTEQYF,TGCAGTGCTAGGGTCGGGGGGGATACCGAGCAGTACTTC
NA,few,TRBV6-2/TRBV6-3,TRBJ2-7,CASIPPPSYEQYF,TGTGCCAGCATCCCCCCTCCCTCCTACGAGCAGTACTTC
NA,NA,TRBV6-1,TRBJ1-1,CASRAGTLTEAFF,TGTGCCAGCAGGGCCGGGACACTAACTGAAGCTTTCTTT
NA,NA,TRBV7-8,TRBJ1-4,CASSLPTGMDEKLFF,TGTGCCAGCAGCTTACCCACCGGGATGGATGAAAAACTGTTTTTT
TRBD2,NA,TRBV20-1,TRBJ2-3,CSASRREGTDTQYF,TGCAGTGCTAGTCGGCGGGAGGGCACAGATACGCAGTATTTT
TRBD2,NA,TRBV3-1,TRBJ2-3,CASSRLSGGAADTQYF,TGTGCCAGCAGCCGTCTCTCGGGGGGAGCGGCAGATACGCAGTATTTT
TRBD2,few,TRBV7-2,TRBJ2-7,CASSSGLGREQYF,TGTGCCAGCAGCTCGGGACTAGGAAGGGAGCAGTACTTC
NA,NA,TRBV7-3,TRBJ1-4,CASSSGGRLEKLFF,TGTGCCAGCAGCTCCGGGGGACGTCTTGAAAAACTGTTTTTT
NA,NA,TRBV18,TRBJ2-5,CASSPGRGGKETQYF,TGTGCCAGCTCACCCGGCAGGGGAGGGAAAGAGACCCAGTACTTC
TRBD1,NA,TRBV6-2/TRBV6-3,TRBJ2-1,CASSWRTGPNNEQFF,TGTGCCAGCAGTTGGCGGACAGGGCCTAACAATGAGCAGTTCTTC
TRBD1,NA,TRBV7-2,TRBJ2-2,CASSPDRVRTGELFF,TGTGCCAGCAGCCCCGACAGGGTTCGCACCGGGGAGCTGTTTTTT
TRBD2,few,TRBV6-2/TRBV6-3,TRBJ2-7,CASNQAGGTYEQYF,TGTGCCAGCAACCAGGCGGGAGGGACCTACGAGCAGTACTTC
NA,NA,TRBV6-5,TRBJ2-7,CASRWGRFYEQYF,TGTGCCAGCAGATGGGGGCGGTTCTACGAGCAGTACTTC
TRBD2,NA,TRBV7-9,TRBJ2-7,CASSSETSGSSYEQYF,TGTGCCAGCAGCTCAGAGACTAGCGGGAGCTCCTACGAGCAGTACTTC
NA,few,TRBV28,TRBJ2-7,CASSFHNEQYF,TGTGCCAGCAGTTTTCACAATGAGCAGTACTTC
TRBD2,NA,TRBV6-4,TRBJ2-7,CASSDSRRTSGRKTYEQYF,TGTGCCAGCAGTGACTCGAGGAGGACTAGCGGGAGGAAAACCTACGAGCAGTACTTC
NA,NA,TRBV28,TRBJ1-5,CAINPIGGGDNQPQHF,TGTGCCATCAACCCTATAGGGGGGGGGGACAATCAGCCCCAGCATTTT
TRBD1,many,TRBV29-1,TRBJ2-5,CSSRTGRETQYF,TGCAGCTCCCGGACAGGGCGAGAGACCCAGTACTTC
NA,few,TRBV3-1,TRBJ2-1,CASSQRGPSSYNEQFF,TGTGCCAGCAGCCAACGGGGGCCGAGCTCCTACAATGAGCAGTTCTTC
NA,NA,TRBV30,TRBJ2-7,CAWSVRAAYEQYF,TGTGCCTGGAGTGTACGGGCAGCCTACGAGCAGTACTTC
TRBD1,few,TRBV20-1,TRBJ2-3,CSATDRGTDTQYF,TGCAGTGCTACGGACAGGGGCACAGATACGCAGTATTTT
NA,NA,TRBV4-3,TRBJ2-3,CASSQEVAGGTDTQYF,TGCGCCAGCAGCCAAGAAGTCGCAGGGGGCACAGATACGCAGTATTTT
NA,NA,TRBV29-1,TRBJ2-3,CSVEGRYTDTQYF,TGCAGCGTTGAGGGACGGTACACAGATACGCAGTATTTT
NA,NA,TRBV7-7,TRBJ2-7,CASSPGGTVSYEQYF,TGTGCTAGCAGCCCTGGCGGGACAGTAAGCTACGAGCAGTACTTC
NA,NA,TRBV7-3,TRBJ2-6,CASSFPTLSGANVLTF,TGTGCCAGCAGCTTCCCGACCCTCTCTGGGGCCAACGTCCTGACTTTC
NA,NA,TRBV10-3,TRBJ1-5,CAISEERGDGNQPQHF,TGTGCCATCAGTGAGGAGAGAGGGGATGGCAATCAGCCCCAGCATTTT
NA,few,TRBV6-1,TRBJ2-3,CAGGSRPDTQYF,TGTGCCGGGGGAAGTCGGCCAGATACGCAGTATTTT
NA,NA,TRBV12-3/TRBV12-4,TRBJ1-2,CASRGAANNYGYTF,TGTGCCAGCAGGGGGGCAGCTAATAACTATGGCTACACCTTC
NA,NA,TRBV12-3/TRBV12-4,TRBJ2-3,CASSFQTLGRRYF,TGTGCCAGCAGTTTTCAGACCCTGGGTAGGCGGTATTTT
TRBD1,few,TRBV4-1,TRBJ1-6,CASSQTPGQGYNSPLHF,TGCGCCAGCAGCCAAACGCCGGGACAGGGATACAATTCACCCCTCCACTTT
TRBD1,few,TRBV12-3/TRBV12-4,TRBJ1-4,CASSLGTGSEKLFF,TGTGCCAGCAGTTTGGGGACAGGGTCTGAAAAACTGTTTTTT
TRBD1,NA,TRBV6-2/TRBV6-3,TRBJ2-5,CASSSYQTGMETQYF,TGTGCCAGCAGTTCCTACCAGACAGGGATGGAGACCCAGTACTTC
NA,NA,TRBV2,TRBJ2-5,CATRIGGQETQYF,TGTGCCACCAGGATCGGGGGACAAGAGACCCAGTACTTC